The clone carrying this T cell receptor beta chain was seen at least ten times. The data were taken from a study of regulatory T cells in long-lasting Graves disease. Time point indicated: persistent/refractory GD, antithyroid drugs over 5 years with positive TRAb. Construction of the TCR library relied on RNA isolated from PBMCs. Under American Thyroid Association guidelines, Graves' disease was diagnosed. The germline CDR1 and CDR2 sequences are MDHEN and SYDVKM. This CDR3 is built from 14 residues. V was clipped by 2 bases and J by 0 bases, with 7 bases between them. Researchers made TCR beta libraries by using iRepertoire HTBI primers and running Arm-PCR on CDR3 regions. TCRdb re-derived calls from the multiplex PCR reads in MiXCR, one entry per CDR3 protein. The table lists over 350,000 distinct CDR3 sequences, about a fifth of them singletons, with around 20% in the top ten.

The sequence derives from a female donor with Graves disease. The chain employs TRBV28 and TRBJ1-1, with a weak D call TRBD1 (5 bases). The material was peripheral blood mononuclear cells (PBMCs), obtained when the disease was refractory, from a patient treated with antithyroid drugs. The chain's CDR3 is CASSLPGMNTEAFF. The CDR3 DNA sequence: TGTGCCAGCAGTTTACCAGGGATGAACACTGAAGCTTTCTTT.